The 29 T cell receptor beta chains presented below share a single source sample, sequenced in a study of tumor-infiltrating lymphocytes in primary liver carcinoma. The 20-30 mg bulk tissue piece was not sorted before simultaneous RNA and DNA extraction. TCR beta cDNA was prepared out of about 510 ng total RNA by means of a constant-region primer. Sequencing libraries for TCR beta derived from three nested multiplex PCR rounds that used slightly modified ARM-PCR. The first two PCR rounds used TRBV1-TRBV30 primers with a Cbeta primer, 10 cycles each. TCRdb itself ran the multiplex PCR reads through MiXCR, one entry per CDR3 protein. The table includes approximately 190,000 distinct CDR3 sequences, over 80% detected once. Material: tumor tissue from primary liver carcinoma. The source of these receptors is a man in his forties with primary liver carcinoma and hepatitis B virus infection.

CDR3 nucleotides: TGTGCCAGCAGCCCTGAGCTAGTGGGAGGGCCCCTAGATACGCAGTATTTT. It yields the protein CASSPELVGGPLDTQYF. The rearrangement links TRBV6-1 to TRBJ2-3; TRBD2 matches 7 bases. CDR3 length: 17 residues. Germline V lookup: CDR1 MNHNS, CDR2 SASEGT. Losses at the gene ends were 6 bases for V and 5 bases for J; bases not matched to a gene: 17.

A note on this clonotype: An end of the junction does not agree with germline; a read error may underlie this. The chain's CDR3 is CVSSQSKEQPQYF. CDR3 nucleotide sequence: TGCGTCAGCAGCCAGTCCAAGGAGCAGCCCCAGTATTTT. The chain has TRBV4-3 and TRBJ1-5; the D is unclear. The last part of the DNA fits TRBJ2-3 better; the J call may be wrong. The CDR3 length is 13 residues. The V gene's germline CDR1 is LGHNA and CDR2 YSLEER.

This chain uses TRBV6-5 with TRBJ2-3; 7 nucleotides line up with TRBD2. Germline V lookup: CDR1 MNHEY, CDR2 SVGAGI. CDR3 length: 15 residues. Trimming cost V 7 bases and J 11 bases; bases outside gene matches: 18. The CDR3 DNA is TGTGCCAGCAACCCAGGACTAGTGGGAACAGATGTGCAGTATTTT. It codes for CASNPGLVGTDVQYF.

Concerning this clonotype: One end of the junction is discordant with germline, which a read error may explain. V is TRBV29-1 and J is TRBJ2-7, with D perhaps given as TRBD1 or TRBD2 (5 bases each). Germline V gives CDR1 SQVTM, CDR2 ANQGSEA. The CDR3 loop spans 14 amino acids. CDR3 sequence reads: CSARGRGSFYVQYF. CDR3 nucleotides: TGTAGCGCAAGGGGTCGAGGGAGCTTCTACGTGCAGTACTTC.

This clonotype appeared a single time. CDR3 DNA: TGCAGCGAGACGGGACGGGCGAATAGTGAAGCTTTCTTT. Encoded protein: CSETGRANSEAFF. The chain carries TRBV29-1 and TRBJ1-1; D possibly corresponds to TRBD1 (5 bases). The germline CDR1 and CDR2 sequences are SQVTM and ANQGSEA. This CDR3 has 13 residues. V was clipped by 7 bases and J by 7 bases, with 19 bases between them.

Remarks on this clonotype: Since a much larger clone is just one base distant, this may be a read error. The CDR3 region has the DNA TGTGTCAGCAGACAAGGGGCCCACACAGATACGCAGTATTTT. This codes for CVSRQGAHTDTQYF. The chain combines TRBV6-2 or TRBV6-3 with TRBJ2-3, with D tentatively TRBD1 (5 bases). CDR1 MNHEY and CDR2 SVGEGT come from the germline V gene. There are 14 residues in the CDR3.

Turning to this clonotype: The germline gene is not matched at one end of the junction; a read error may be the cause. J is TRBJ2-7 and V is TRBV11-2; D may match TRBD1 or TRBD2 (5 bases each). This CDR3 spans 12 amino acids. Germline CDR1 SGHAT, CDR2 FQNNGV. CDR3 loop: CVSSPGAYEQYF. The CDR3 region has the DNA TGTGTCAGCAGTCCCGGGGCCTACGAGCAATACTTC.

This clonotype was seen just once. This may be a read error: a much more frequent sequence differs by one nucleotide. The gene calls are TRBV13 and TRBJ2-4, with D perhaps matching TRBD1 or TRBD2 (5 bases each). Germline CDR1 reads PRHDT; CDR2 reads FYEKMQ (reference sequence). This CDR3 spans 16 amino acids. V was shortened by 7 bases and J by 5 bases, with 21 bases between the two germline ends. CDR3 region: CASTLGTGRLQNIQYF. The CDR3 DNA follows: TGTGCCAGCACCCTAGGGACGGGACGGCTACAAAACATTCAGTACTTC. The whole variable domain, filled in from reference TRBV13 and TRBJ2-4, reads AAGVIQSPRHLIKEKRETATLKCYPIPRHDTVYWYQQGPGQDPQFLISFYEKMQSDKGSIPDRFSAQQFSDYHSELNMSSLELGDSALYFCASTLGTGRLQNIQYFGAGTRLSVL.

There are many counts of this clonotype. The V gene is TRBV30, the J gene TRBJ2-4; 7 bases line up with TRBD2. Losses at the gene ends were 5 bases for V and 1 base for J; bases not matched to a gene: 5. The germline gives CDR1 GTSNPN, CDR2 SVGIG (reference sequence). The CDR3 consists of 14 residues. The CDR3 DNA is TGTGCCTGGGAGGGAGGGGAGGCCAAAAACATTCAGTACTTC. Its translation is CAWEGGEAKNIQYF.

To note about this clonotype: A read error may produce the germline difference seen at one junction end. J is TRBJ1-1 and V is TRBV10-3; D is undetermined. The CDR3 totals 16 residues. Germline V gene lookup returns CDR1 ENHRY and CDR2 SYGVKD. CDR3 sequence: CAIRGRSQRLNTEVFF. The CDR3 nucleotides read TGTGCCATCAGGGGGAGGTCACAGAGGTTGAACACTGAAGTTTTCTTT.

Note on this clonotype: The junction does not match germline at one end; this may be a read error. V gene TRBV14 combines with J gene TRBJ2-1; D not resolved. The CDR3 is made up of 14 amino acids. Germline CDR1 reads SGHDN; CDR2 reads FVKESK. CDR3 nucleotides: TGTGCCAGTAGCCAATATCTCGACACCAGTGAGCTGTTCTTC. As protein: CASSQYLDTSELFF.

Sample share makes this clonotype medium-sized (0.01 to 0.1%). The chain carries TRBV4-3 and TRBJ1-2; no clear D gene. Germline V gene data show CDR1 as LGHNA and CDR2 as YSLEER. The CDR3 length is 13 residues. The V end lost 0 bases, the J end lost 2 bases, and 4 bases lay between the germline ends. DNA for the CDR3: TGCGCCAGCAGCCAAGAGGGCAACTATGGCTACACCTTC. Its protein is CASSQEGNYGYTF.

This clonotype was observed a single time. A much bigger clone sits one base away, suggesting this may be a read error. The chain carries TRBV5-1 and TRBJ2-1; 11 nucleotides agree with TRBD2. Germline V CDR1 and CDR2: SGHRS, YFSETQ. Trimming cost V 4 bases and J 3 bases; bases outside gene matches: 6. The CDR3 length is 16 residues. This CDR3 reads CASSLTSGSYYNEQFF. CDR3 bases: TGCGCCAGCAGCCTTACTAGCGGGAGCTACTACAATGAGCAGTTCTTC.

A note on this clonotype: Compared with germline, one end of the junction differs, possibly owing to a read error. V and J are TRBV29-1 and TRBJ2-7; the match to TRBD1 covers 10 bases. This CDR3 comprises 15 residues. The germline CDR1 and CDR2 sequences are SQVTM and ANQGSEA. The chain's CDR3 is CSIEEWDRGVDELYF. As DNA, the CDR3 is TGCAGCATTGAGGAATGGGACAGGGGAGTAGACGAGCTGTACTTC.

This clonotype was found once. At one end, the junction sequence differs from germline, possibly due to a read error. The chain joins TRBV7-9 to TRBJ1-2; the match to TRBD1 covers 7 bases. CDR3 size: 13 residues. The germline V gene has CDR1 SEHNR and CDR2 FQNEAQ (reference sequence). CDR3 DNA: TGTGCTCGTCCCCGACAGGGATACTATGGCTACGCCTTC. Translating gives CARPRQGYYGYAF.

This clonotype has only one observation. It may be a read error: a sequence one base away is much more abundant. The chain links TRBV5-8 to TRBJ2-1, with 14 bases matching TRBD2. The V gene end was trimmed by 4 bases and the J gene end by 3 bases; junction bases not matched to a gene: 12. This CDR3 has 19 amino acids. In germline, CDR1 is SGHTS, CDR2 YDEGEE. CDR3: CASSQVGLAGGGYYNEQFF. CDR3 nucleotides: TGTGCCAGCAGCCAGGTCGGACTAGCGGGAGGAGGGTACTACAATGAGCAGTTCTTC.

With regard to this clonotype: The conserved phenylalanine or tryptophan is not found at the CDR3 terminus, so this likely reflects a read error. The genes are TRBV4-2 and TRBJ2-3; 7 nucleotides match TRBD1. The CDR3 runs 15 residues. Unmatched junction bases numbered 6, after V lost 1 base and J lost 5 bases. From germline, CDR1 is LGHNA and CDR2 YNFKEQ. The CDR3 region has the DNA TGTGCCAGCAGCCAAGGACAGGGTGCGGTAGATACGCAGTATTAT. Its protein is CASSQGQGAVDTQYY.

To note about this clonotype: Given a much more abundant clone one base away, this may be a read error. V usage is TRBV28 and J usage is TRBJ2-3; no definite D call. CDR3 length equals 14 residues. Germline V lookup: CDR1 MDHEN, CDR2 SYDVKM. The CDR3 region is CARSFVSGTDTQYF. Written as DNA, the CDR3 is TGTGCCCGCAGTTTTGTGTCGGGCACAGATACGCAGTATTTT. Full variable domain (missing parts from reference TRBV28 and TRBJ2-3): DVKVTQSSRYLVKRTGEKVFLECVQDMDHENMFWYRQDPGLGLRLIYFSYDVKMKEKGDIPEGYSVSREKKERFSLILESASTNQTSMYLCARSFVSGTDTQYFGPGTRLTVL.

V and J are TRBV7-8 and TRBJ2-1; D remains unclear. V was trimmed by 3 bases and J by 9 bases, leaving 21 bases between them. CDR1 is SGHVS and CDR2 is FQNEAQ in the germline V gene. The CDR3 spans 16 residues. DNA for the CDR3: TGTGCCAGCAGCTTTGCCTCGGGTAGCTCTTTCGGTGAGCAGTTCTTC. Residues: CASSFASGSSFGEQFF.

Of note for this clonotype: The junction differs from germline at one of its ends, possibly a read error. The V call is TRBV7-8, the J call TRBJ2-3; tentative D call: TRBD2 (6 bases). The V gene's germline CDR1 is SGHVS and CDR2 FQNEAQ. The CDR3 contains 14 residues. DNA for the CDR3: TGTGCCAGCAGCATTAGCGGATACACAGATACTCAGAATTTT. It translates to CASSISGYTDTQNF.

On this clonotype itself: Since no conserved phenylalanine or tryptophan closes the CDR3, a read error is the likely cause. V usage is TRBV11-1 and J usage is TRBJ2-4; 13 bases match TRBD2. The CDR3 sequence is 17 residues long. Germline values: CDR1 SGHAT, CDR2 FQDESV (reference sequence). This CDR3 is CANSFLGTSGTKYIQYI. The CDR3 bases are TGTGCCAACAGCTTTCTCGGGACTAGCGGGACCAAATACATTCAGTACATC.

The J gene is TRBJ1-2, the V gene TRBV11-2, with a possible D match to TRBD1 (5 bases). The CDR3 has 15 amino acids. The germline CDR1 and CDR2 sequences are SGHAT and FQNNGV. The V and J ends lost 5 bases and 7 bases respectively, with 20 bases between them. The CDR3 region has the DNA TGTGCCAGCAGCATGTCGGCAGGGTTGATTCGTGGCTACACCTTC. Protein product: CASSMSAGLIRGYTF.

Of note for this clonotype: A much larger clone differs by one base, so this may be a read error. This CDR3 fails to terminate in the conserved phenylalanine or tryptophan, so it likely reflects a read error. The chain recombines TRBV5-1 with TRBJ1-2; D is possibly TRBD1 (6 bases). Germline CDR1 is SGHRS and CDR2 is YFSETQ. The length of the CDR3 is 14 residues. V dropped 2 bases and J dropped 6 bases, with 14 bases sitting between them. The chain's CDR3 is CASSFGTSGDGYTL. The CDR3 nucleotides are TGCGCCAGCAGCTTCGGGACCTCAGGGGATGGCTACACCTTA.

On this clonotype: The junction departs from germline at one end; a sequencing error may be responsible. V gene TRBV11-3 combines with J gene TRBJ2-1; D is unclear. Germline loops: CDR1 SGHNT, CDR2 YENEEA. The CDR3 contains 12 residues. CDR3 in DNA: TGTGCCAGCAGCTTATATGCCAATGAGCAATTATTC. Protein: CASSLYANEQLF.

A word on this clonotype: Mismatch with germline at one junction end may stem from a read error. This chain joins TRBV6-1 and TRBJ2-3; D gene uncertain. Germline assignment: CDR1 MNHNS and CDR2 SASEGT. This CDR3 has 15 residues. The CDR3 DNA is TGTGCCAGCTGTGAAAACTTCCAAGTCACACATACGCAGTATTTT. Translated, it gives CASCENFQVTHTQYF.

This sequence joins TRBV28 and TRBJ2-3, with a possible D match to TRBD1 (5 bases). V gave up 9 bases and J gave up 7 bases, with 20 bases separating them. This CDR3 comprises 14 residues. Germline V CDR1 and CDR2: MDHEN, SYDVKM. CDR3 sequence (DNA): TGTGCCAGTTCTAAGACAGTGTTGACAAATACGCAGTATTTT. Its protein product is CASSKTVLTNTQYF.

Remarks on this clonotype: No conserved phenylalanine or tryptophan ends this CDR3, so it is likely a read error. The chain employs TRBV6-1 and TRBJ2-1; 7 bases map to TRBD1. Losses at the gene ends were 3 bases for V and 4 bases for J; bases not matched to a gene: 6. The CDR3 spans 15 residues. The germline V gene encodes CDR1 MNHNS and CDR2 SASEGT. The CDR3 region has the DNA TGTGCCAGCAGTGAGACAGGGAGTATGTACAATGAGCAGTTCCTC. It is translated as CASSETGSMYNEQFL.

Details on this clonotype: At one of its ends the junction is not consistent with the germline gene, which may arise from a read error. The chain links TRBV11-1 to TRBJ2-4; 13 positions match TRBD2. CDR1 SGHAT and CDR2 FQDESV come from the germline V gene (reference sequence). This CDR3 is 17 amino acids long. DNA for the CDR3: TGTGCCAGTAGCTTTCCCGGGACTAGCGGGACCAAAAACGTTCAACACTTC. It codes for CASSFPGTSGTKNVQHF.

The rearrangement joins TRBV6-1 to TRBJ1-1; D gene ambiguous. The V end lost 3 bases, the J end lost 12 bases, and 17 bases lay between the germline ends. Germline CDR1 and CDR2: MNHNS and SASEGT. CDR3 length: 13 amino acids. This CDR3 is CASSDGRNTEPFF. The CDR3 nucleotides read TGTGCCAGCAGTGATGGTAGGAACACAGAACCTTTCTTT.